Following are 5 T cell receptor beta chains from one sample sequenced in a study of T cells in Graves' hyperthyroidism and ophthalmopathy (dated by TCRdb to the late 2010s). The library came from multiplex PCR. The instrument was an Illumina HiSeq 2000. The TCR beta CDR3 regions were amplified from RNA transcripts. For the first round of RT-PCR on the TCR CDR3, the HTBI primer set was used together with the Qiagen OneStep RT-PCR kit. TCRdb passed the public sequencing reads through fastp at Q25 and MiXCR, retaining productive beta sequences. Every distinct CDR3 protein forms one entry, paired with its most common genes and DNA. This sample gives a few hundred thousand distinct CDR3 sequences in total; approximately 21% of them show up just once. The ten largest clones represent roughly 60% of the sample. The specimen sequenced was blood. Receptors were obtained from a man aged 25-45 years with Graves' ophthalmopathy.

This chain joins TRBV18 and TRBJ2-7; 10 bases map to TRBD2. Germline CDR1 is KGHSH and CDR2 is LQKENI. Trimming cost V 3 bases and J 3 bases; bases outside gene matches: 2. The CDR3 runs to 14 residues. The CDR3 DNA is TGTGCCAGCTCACCGGGACTAGCGTTCTACGAGCAGTACTTC. This codes for CASSPGLAFYEQYF. Combining the CDR3 with reference TRBV18 and TRBJ2-7 gives the whole variable domain NAGVMQNPRHLVRRRGQEARLRCSPMKGHSHVYWYRQLPEEGLKFMVYLQKENIIDESGMPKERFSAEFPKEGPSILRIQQVVRGDSAAYFCASSPGLAFYEQYFGPGTRLTVT.

The chain combines TRBV12-3 or TRBV12-4 with TRBJ2-7; no clear D gene. V lost 6 bases and J lost 6, with 18 bases in between. CDR3 length: 14 amino acids. The CDR3 is CASRTAGSSAEQYF. The CDR3 nucleotides are TGTGCCAGCAGAACCGCCGGGTCCTCCGCCGAGCAGTACTTC.

The table lists this clonotype with many counts. The V call is TRBV3-1, the J call TRBJ2-5, with 7 bases identical to TRBD1. The CDR3 runs 14 residues. The germline CDR1 and CDR2 sequences are LGHDT and YNNKEL (reference sequence). With 7 bases clipped from V and 14 bases from J, the junction kept 19 bases outside the gene matches. The CDR3 DNA sequence: TGTGCCAGCACCACAAATGACAGGGCAAGAGGGGTATACTTC. Translating it yields CASTTNDRARGVYF.

CDR3 bases: TGCAGCGTGGGGGGCCTATGGGAGCAGTTCTTC. Amino acid sequence: CSVGGLWEQFF. V is TRBV29-1 and J is TRBJ2-1, with D perhaps TRBD1 or TRBD2 (6 bases each). Germline loops: CDR1 SQVTM, CDR2 ANQGSEA. This CDR3 has 11 residues. V was shortened by 6 bases and J by 10 bases, with 13 bases between the two germline ends.

This clonotype was seen more than once but under ten times. V is TRBV11-2 and J is TRBJ2-5; 9 bases are shared with TRBD2. The germline gives CDR1 SGHAT, CDR2 FQNNGV. The CDR3 totals 16 residues. Trimming removed 5 bases from V and 2 bases from J; junction bases left unmatched: 9. The CDR3 DNA reads as TGTGCCAGCAGCCCAATTCGACTAGCGGCTCAAGAGACCCAGTACTTC. Encoded protein: CASSPIRLAAQETQYF.